This T cell receptor (beta chain) was sequenced in a study of PD-1 blockade in classical Hodgkin lymphoma. J was trimmed by 4 bases and V by 5 bases; bases with no gene match: 7. CDR3 length: 14 amino acids. Germline V gene data show CDR1 as SGHNT and CDR2 as YYREEE (reference sequence). Each patient relapsed following autologous stem cell transplantation, and prior brentuximab vedotin exposure differed. Sequenced by immunoSEQ multiplex PCR; TCRdb stores in-frame clones only, minus some. The sample lists about 100,000 clones; around four fifths were seen once. The chain couples TRBV5-4 to TRBJ1-1; TRBD1 matches 8 bases. The source is a human donor with classical Hodgkin lymphoma. The sample here was peripheral blood mononuclear cells (PBMCs), taken at baseline. In DNA form, the CDR3 reads TGTGCCAGCAGGGTACAGGGGGGAAGCACTGAAGCTTTCTTT. Translated, it gives CASRVQGGSTEAFF.